The clone carrying this T cell receptor beta chain appeared a single time. Then a second PCR, running roughly 7 to 11 cycles, was carried out with a sample-barcoded 5' primer and a J-beta primer mix. From the 5' RACE reads, TCRdb called clonotypes with MiXCR, one entry per CDR3 protein. The sample has some 1.5 million distinct CDR3 sequences, over 25% seen once; the top ten hold approximately 7.7%. This sample was taken from a study of blood T cells in healthy people across ages. The CDR3 totals 16 residues. The V end was cut by 5 bases, the J end by 3 bases, with 17 bases between. Sequencing used blood. This receptor was identified in a woman aged 25 to 45 in good health. The chain uses TRBV12-3 or TRBV12-4 and TRBJ2-1; D is ambiguous. In DNA, the CDR3 is TGTGCCAGCAGTCCGTACAAAAGCCGAGTCTACAATGAGCAGTTCTTC. It encodes CASSPYKSRVYNEQFF.